Listed here are 31 T cell receptor beta chains from one sample, sequenced in a study of blood T cell repertoires in COVID-19. Produced via immunoSEQ multiplex PCR; TCRdb's table is partial and in-frame only. The sample carries 300,000 to 450,000 clones, about 88% recorded once. The sample consisted of peripheral blood. These receptors were collected from a human donor in a cohort sampled during active COVID-19.

The count of this clone is one. This sequence joins TRBV19 and TRBJ2-4; D is possibly TRBD1 (5 bases). The CDR3 is 17 residues long. V was trimmed by 5 bases and J by 1 base, leaving 18 bases between them. Germline CDR1 and CDR2: LNHDA and SQIVND (reference sequence). The DNA for the CDR3 is TGTGCCAGTAGTGCAGGGAAAGGGCTCGTGGCCAAAAACATTCAGTACTTC. Protein product: CASSAGKGLVAKNIQYF.

This clone was counted only a few times. The CDR3 DNA sequence: TGTGCCAGCAGCGGAGTTGGACAGGGGGACCATGAGCAGTTCTTC. Protein sequence: CASSGVGQGDHEQFF. The rearrangement links TRBV3-1 (or the pseudogene TRBV3-2) to TRBJ2-1; 10 nucleotides agree with TRBD1. The CDR3 totals 15 residues. CDR1 is LGHDT and CDR2 is YNNKEL in the germline V gene (reference sequence). V lost 5 bases to trimming and J lost 8 bases; unmatched junction nucleotides: 9.

This clone was counted once. V gene TRBV6-6 combines with J gene TRBJ2-1; tentatively, D is TRBD2 (6 bases). CDR1 and CDR2 (germline): MNHNY, SVGAGI (reference sequence). V was pared by 8 bases and J by 0 bases, with 8 bases between. The CDR3 has 13 amino acids. CDR3 in amino acids: CASRDSSYNEQFF. The CDR3 region has the DNA TGTGCCAGCCGGGACTCCTCCTACAATGAGCAGTTCTTC.

The chain carries TRBV7-9 and TRBJ1-1; 8 bases fit TRBD1. The CDR3 length is 13 residues. J gave up 10 bases and V 1 base, and 5 bases lay outside the gene matches. The germline V gene has CDR1 SEHNR and CDR2 FQNEAQ (reference sequence). The CDR3 DNA reads TGTGCCAGCAGCTTAGGAGGCGGGACAGGAGCTTTCTTT. This encodes CASSLGGGTGAFF.

The table lists this clone with a few counts. This chain links TRBV4-1 with TRBJ1-6, with 8 bases lining up with TRBD1. This CDR3 has 16 residues. Germline assignment: CDR1 MGHRA and CDR2 YSYEKL. V lost 1 base and J lost 7; bases outside the gene matches: 6. This CDR3 reads CASSQVPQGGNSPLHF. The DNA of the CDR3 is TGCGCCAGCAGCCAAGTCCCACAGGGGGGGAATTCACCCCTCCACTTT.

This sequence joins TRBV25-1 and TRBJ2-3, with TRBD2 matching 7 bases. With 8 bases clipped from V and 2 bases from J, the junction kept 4 bases outside the gene matches. The length of the CDR3 is 13 residues. Germline assignment: CDR1 MGHDK and CDR2 SYGVNS. CDR3 region: CASGGGPTDTQYF. CDR3 nucleotide sequence: TGTGCCAGCGGGGGAGGGCCCACAGATACGCAGTATTTT.

The gene calls are TRBV27 and TRBJ2-7; 7 bases align to TRBD1. There are 14 residues in the CDR3. Losses at the gene ends were 6 bases for V and 2 bases for J; bases not matched to a gene: 7. Germline V CDR1 and CDR2: MNHEY, SMNVEV (reference sequence). Here the CDR3 reads CASSRQGWPYEQYF. CDR3 nucleotide sequence: TGTGCCAGCAGCCGACAGGGCTGGCCCTACGAGCAGTACTTC.

The chain links TRBV6-5 to TRBJ2-5; unclear D gene. With 5 bases removed from V and 6 bases from J, the gap between germline ends came to 19 bases. Germline-derived CDR1 and CDR2 are MNHEY and SVGAGI. This CDR3 is built from 15 residues. The CDR3 loop reads CASSPRATPQQTQYF. The CDR3 bases are TGTGCCAGCAGTCCTCGTGCGACTCCCCAGCAGACCCAGTACTTC.

The chain has TRBV19 and TRBJ1-4; 8 nucleotides agree with TRBD1. The junction had 7 bases not matched to a gene; V was cut back by 5 bases and J by 8 bases. This CDR3 is 14 amino acids long. CDR1 and CDR2 from the germline V gene are LNHDA and SQIVND (reference sequence). The CDR3 coding sequence is TGTGCCAGTAGTCCTGGGACAGGCGGCGAAAAACTGTTTTTT. Translated, it gives CASSPGTGGEKLFF.

This chain uses TRBV28 with TRBJ2-7; 8 bases map to TRBD1. Germline CDR1 and CDR2: MDHEN and SYDVKM. The CDR3 runs 15 residues. Trimming cost V 5 bases and J 4 bases; bases outside gene matches: 10. CDR3 coding DNA: TGTGCCAGCAGTAGACAGGGGTCCGACTGGTACGAGCAGTACTTC. It translates to CASSRQGSDWYEQYF.

The chain is built from TRBV30 and TRBJ1-3, with TRBD1 identical over 7 bases. The CDR3 contains 14 residues. V gave up 7 bases and J gave up 0 bases; unmatched junction bases: 6. Germline-derived CDR1 and CDR2 are GTSNPN and SVGIG (reference sequence). In DNA, the CDR3 is TGTGCCTACCGACAGGGCTTCTCTGGAAACACCATATATTTT. It is translated as CAYRQGFSGNTIYF.

The chain combines TRBV7-3 with TRBJ2-5, with 12 bases that match TRBD2. The J segment lost 5 bases and the V segment lost 5 bases, leaving 6 bases of the junction unmatched. The CDR3 covers 15 residues. Looked up from germline, CDR1 is SGHTA and CDR2 is FQGTGA. CDR3 loop: CASSPLAGGRETQYF. CDR3 DNA: TGTGCCAGCAGCCCACTAGCGGGGGGTAGGGAGACCCAGTACTTC.

The chain links TRBV11-2 to TRBJ1-2; perhaps TRBD1 as D (6 bases). Trimming took off 4 bases at V and 8 bases at J, with 14 bases between the two ends. The CDR3 runs to 13 residues. In germline, CDR1 is SGHAT, CDR2 FQNNGV. In DNA form, the CDR3 reads TGTGCCAGCAGCTACGAAACCAGGGGCGGCTACACCTTC. This sequence encodes CASSYETRGGYTF.

This clone appeared a single time. The chain is built from TRBV20-1 and TRBJ2-7; D gene unclear. Trimming took off 5 bases at V and 2 bases at J, with 7 bases between the two ends. In germline, CDR1 is DFQATT, CDR2 SNEGSKA (reference sequence). The CDR3 is 11 residues long. The CDR3 DNA reads as TGCAGTGCTGGCCCCGCCTACGAGCAGTACTTC. Translated: CSAGPAYEQYF.

The chain employs TRBV5-4 and TRBJ2-1; D might be TRBD2 (5 bases). V was clipped by 4 bases and J by 6 bases, with 17 bases between them. The germline CDR1 and CDR2 sequences are SGHNT and YYREEE (reference sequence). This CDR3 is 15 amino acids long. The CDR3 DNA sequence: TGTGCCAGCAGCACGAACGAGGGTACGGGCAATGAGCAGTTCTTC. This encodes CASSTNEGTGNEQFF. The whole variable domain, filled in from reference TRBV5-4 and TRBJ2-1, reads ETGVTQSPTHLIKTRGQQVTLRCSSQSGHNTVSWYQQALGQGPQFIFQYYREEENGRGNFPPRFSGLQFPNYSSELNVNALELDDSALYLCASSTNEGTGNEQFFGPGTRLTVL.

This chain connects TRBV27 to TRBJ2-1, with 8 bases that match TRBD1. There are 17 residues in the CDR3. J lost 2 bases, V lost 5 bases, and 11 bases had no gene match. CDR1 and CDR2 (germline): MNHEY, SMNVEV (reference sequence). This CDR3 is CASSESGGGMAYNEQFF. CDR3 nucleotide sequence: TGTGCCAGCAGTGAATCAGGGGGCGGGATGGCCTACAATGAGCAGTTCTTC.

The J gene is TRBJ1-2, the V gene TRBV5-8; D is ambiguous. The CDR3 covers 12 residues. Trimming shortened V by 4 bases and J by 8 bases, and 12 bases separated the two germline ends. CDR1 SGHTS and CDR2 YDEGEE come from the germline V gene. The CDR3 region has the DNA TGTGCCAGCAGCCCCGCGGGTTCAGGCTACACCTTC. Amino acids: CASSPAGSGYTF.

The rearrangement uses TRBV30 and TRBJ1-6; 8 nucleotides align to TRBD1. Losses at the gene ends were 2 bases for V and 8 bases for J; bases not matched to a gene: 5. The germline gives CDR1 GTSNPN, CDR2 SVGIG (reference sequence). The CDR3 has 14 residues. The CDR3, as DNA: TGTGCCTGGAGTAGAGGACAGGGAGATTCACCCCTCCACTTT. It is translated as CAWSRGQGDSPLHF.

The rearrangement uses TRBV19 and TRBJ1-1; D unclear. This CDR3 has 14 amino acids. V was clipped by 5 bases and J by 2 bases, with 12 bases between them. Germline CDR1 reads LNHDA; CDR2 reads SQIVND (reference sequence). The CDR3 sequence is CASSHRLGNTEAFF. The DNA for the CDR3 is TGTGCCAGTAGTCACCGACTCGGAAACACTGAAGCTTTCTTT.

The chain joins TRBV9 to TRBJ2-2; no clear D. The length of the CDR3 is 14 residues. Trimming left V 0 bases short and J 5 bases short, with 8 bases between. Germline V lookup: CDR1 SGDLS, CDR2 YYNGEE. The CDR3 sequence: CASSVAGRTGELFF. The CDR3 DNA reads as TGTGCCAGCAGCGTAGCTGGCCGTACCGGGGAGCTGTTTTTT.

The V gene is TRBV5-4, the J gene TRBJ1-2, with D unclear. The length of the CDR3 is 15 residues. Deletions cut 4 bases from V and 5 bases from J, with 18 bases between. CDR1 and CDR2 (germline): SGHNT, YYREEE (reference sequence). The chain's CDR3 is CASSPPQYTLYGYTF. DNA for the CDR3: TGTGCCAGCAGCCCACCTCAATACACCCTTTATGGCTACACCTTC.

V usage is TRBV5-1 and J usage is TRBJ1-6; D is perhaps TRBD1 (5 bases). The V end lost 4 bases, the J end lost 4 bases, and 18 bases lay between the germline ends. CDR1 is SGHRS and CDR2 is YFSETQ in the germline V gene. This CDR3 comprises 17 residues. CDR3 in DNA: TGCGCCAGCAGCCCCACCCTCCAGGGAACTTATAATTCACCCCTCCACTTT. Its translation is CASSPTLQGTYNSPLHF.

V is TRBV5-1 and J is TRBJ2-1; tentative D call: TRBD1 (6 bases). Trimming stripped 0 bases from V and 7 bases from J, with 8 bases between. Germline V gene sequence: CDR1 SGHRS, CDR2 YFSETQ. This CDR3 comprises 13 residues. CDR3 protein: CASSLEGGNEQFF. The CDR3 DNA reads TGCGCCAGCAGCTTGGAAGGGGGAAATGAGCAGTTCTTC.

This chain uses TRBV4-1 with TRBJ1-3; TRBD1 aligns across 7 bases. Germline lookup yields CDR1 MGHRA and CDR2 YSYEKL. Germline trimming cut 4 bases from V and 4 bases from J; bases unmatched to any gene: 7. The CDR3 is made up of 15 amino acids. CDR3 region: CASSRGDRPGNTIYF. In nucleotides, the CDR3 is TGCGCCAGCAGCCGAGGGGACAGACCGGGAAACACCATATATTTT.

The chain joins TRBV10-2 to TRBJ2-7; 13 bases are a match to TRBD2. This CDR3 spans 17 amino acids. The trim removed 6 bases at V and 0 bases at J, leaving 8 bases unmatched. CDR1 is WSHSY and CDR2 is SAAADI in the germline V gene. CDR3 nucleotide sequence: TGCGCCAGCAGGCGGACTAGCGGGAGACTCTCCTCCTACGAGCAGTACTTC. Amino acids: CASRRTSGRLSSYEQYF.

This clone has a single count. The rearrangement joins TRBV28 to TRBJ2-1; TRBD2 agrees at 7 bases. Trimming took 5 bases from V and 3 from J; bases not matched to a gene: 4. The CDR3 is 14 residues long. Germline V CDR1 and CDR2: MDHEN, SYDVKM. The DNA of the CDR3 is TGTGCCAGCAGTCAGACTAGCTACTACAATGAGCAGTTCTTC. Encoded protein: CASSQTSYYNEQFF.

The sample holds a few counts of this clone. The chain recombines TRBV6-5 with TRBJ2-7; D is unclear. The CDR3 contains 13 residues. CDR1 is MNHEY and CDR2 is SVGAGI in the germline V gene. Trimming left V 5 bases short and J 5 bases short, with 13 bases between. CDR3 nucleotides: TGTGCCAGCAGTCCTCCGGGTACCGACGAGCAGTACTTC. This encodes CASSPPGTDEQYF.

The rearrangement uses TRBV28 and TRBJ2-3; 8 bases line up with TRBD2. Germline CDR1 is MDHEN and CDR2 is SYDVKM. The CDR3 covers 15 residues. The trim removed 5 bases at V and 1 base at J, leaving 5 bases unmatched. The CDR3 is CASSSLAGRTDTQYF. The CDR3 nucleotides read TGTGCCAGCAGTAGTCTAGCGGGTCGCACAGATACGCAGTATTTT.

Here the CDR3 reads CSVGIEHRRRNTGELFF. The CDR3 DNA sequence: TGCAGCGTTGGCATAGAGCACCGCAGGCGGAACACCGGGGAGCTGTTTTTT. J is TRBJ2-2 and V is TRBV29-1; no definite D call. V lost 4 bases and J 1 base, leaving 19 bases between the germline ends. In germline, CDR1 is SQVTM, CDR2 ANQGSEA. The CDR3 covers 17 residues.

The rearrangement uses TRBV5-1 and TRBJ2-1; 11 nucleotides line up with TRBD2. The junction had 9 bases not matched to a gene; V was cut back by 4 bases and J by 15 bases. The CDR3 length is 13 residues. Germline lookup yields CDR1 SGHRS and CDR2 YFSETQ. The CDR3 nucleotides are TGCGCCAGCAGCGTCACTAGCGGGGGCTTCCTGTTCTTC. Its protein is CASSVTSGGFLFF. The variable domain in full, completed from reference TRBV5-1 and TRBJ2-1, reads KAGVTQTPRYLIKTRGQQVTLSCSPISGHRSVSWYQQTPGQGLQFLFEYFSETQRNKGNFPGRFSGRQFSNSRSEMNVSTLELGDSALYLCASSVTSGGFLFFGPGTRLTVL.

The chain recombines TRBV30 with TRBJ1-5; a weak D match, TRBD1 (5 bases). This CDR3 has 16 amino acids. The V gene's germline CDR1 is GTSNPN and CDR2 SVGIG (reference sequence). Between the trimmed V and J ends, which lost 5 bases and 0 bases, there was a span of 17 bases. CDR3 amino acids: CAWSNPQGYSNQPQHF. The CDR3 coding sequence is TGTGCCTGGTCAAACCCCCAGGGTTATAGCAATCAGCCCCAGCATTTT.